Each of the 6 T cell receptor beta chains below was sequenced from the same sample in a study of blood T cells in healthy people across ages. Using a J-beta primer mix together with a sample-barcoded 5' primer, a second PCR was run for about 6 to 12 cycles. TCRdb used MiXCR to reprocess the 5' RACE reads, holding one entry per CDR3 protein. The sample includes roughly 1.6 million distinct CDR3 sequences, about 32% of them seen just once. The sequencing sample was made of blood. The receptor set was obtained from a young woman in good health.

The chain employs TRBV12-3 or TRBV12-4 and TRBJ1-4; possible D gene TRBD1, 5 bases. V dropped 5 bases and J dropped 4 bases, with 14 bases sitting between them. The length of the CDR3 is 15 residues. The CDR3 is CASSPGTAYNEKLFF. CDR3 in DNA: TGTGCCAGCAGTCCAGGGACGGCCTATAATGAAAAACTGTTTTTT.

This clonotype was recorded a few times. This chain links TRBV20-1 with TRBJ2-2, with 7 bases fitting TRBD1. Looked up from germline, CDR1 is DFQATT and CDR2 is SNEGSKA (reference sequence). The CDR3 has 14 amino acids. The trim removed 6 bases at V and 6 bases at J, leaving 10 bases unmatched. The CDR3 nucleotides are TGCAGTGCGGCCGGGACAGCCAAGTCCGGGGAGCTGTTTTTT. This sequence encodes CSAAGTAKSGELFF.

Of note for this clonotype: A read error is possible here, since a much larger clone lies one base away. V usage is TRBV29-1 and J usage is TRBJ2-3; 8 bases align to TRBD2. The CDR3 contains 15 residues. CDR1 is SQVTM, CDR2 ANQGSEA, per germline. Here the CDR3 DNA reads TGCAGCGTTGGCCGGCAGAGCGGGAGAACAGATACGCCGTATTTT. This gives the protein CSVGRQSGRTDTPYF.

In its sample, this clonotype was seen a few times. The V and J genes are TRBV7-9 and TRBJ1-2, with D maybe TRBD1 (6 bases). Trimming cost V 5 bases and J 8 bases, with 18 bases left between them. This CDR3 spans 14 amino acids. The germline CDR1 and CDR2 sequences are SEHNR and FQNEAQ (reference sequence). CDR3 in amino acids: CASSGAGGPAGYTF. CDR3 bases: TGTGCCAGCAGCGGCGCGGGGGGGCCCGCGGGCTACACCTTC. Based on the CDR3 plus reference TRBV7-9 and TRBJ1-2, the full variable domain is DTGVSQNPRHKITKRGQNVTFRCDPISEHNRLYWYRQTLGQGPEFLTYFQNEAQLEKSRLLSDRFSAERPKGSFSTLEIQRTEQGDSAMYLCASSGAGGPAGYTFGSGTRLTVV.

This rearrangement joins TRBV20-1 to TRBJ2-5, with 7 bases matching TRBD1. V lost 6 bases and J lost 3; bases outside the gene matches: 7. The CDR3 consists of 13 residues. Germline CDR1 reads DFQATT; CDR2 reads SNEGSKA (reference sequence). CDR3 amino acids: CSALPGQKETQYF. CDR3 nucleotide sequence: TGCAGTGCGCTACCGGGACAGAAAGAGACCCAGTACTTC.

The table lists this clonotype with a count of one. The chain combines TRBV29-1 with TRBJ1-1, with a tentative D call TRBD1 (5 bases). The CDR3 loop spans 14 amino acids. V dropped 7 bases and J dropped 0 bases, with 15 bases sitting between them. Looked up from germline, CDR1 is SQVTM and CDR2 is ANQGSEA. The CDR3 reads CSGDPGILNTEAFF. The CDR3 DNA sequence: TGCAGCGGGGATCCAGGGATTCTGAACACTGAAGCTTTCTTT.